These T cell receptor beta chains were read from a single sample in a study of early T cells in non-severe SARS-CoV-2 infection. TCRdb ran MiXCR on the 5' RACE reads and lists one entry per CDR3 protein. The sample lists 40,000 to 55,000 distinct CDR3 sequences, around 7.7% occurring once. Sequencing used whole blood. The receptors here all came from an adult who was a healthcare worker with PCR-confirmed SARS-CoV-2 infection or an uninfected control (not recorded which). Both conserved end residues are part of each CDR3. A D gene is named only where the DNA matches it firmly. Size is omitted from some rows. Given values are once, few, many or a class for expanded clones.

D: .
V: TRBV7-8
size: many
J: TRBJ1-1
CDR3: CASSQQGLTEAFF
DNA: TGTGCCAGCAGCCAACAGGGTCTCACTGAAGCTTTCTTT

D: TRBD1
V: TRBV11-2
size: many
J: TRBJ1-2
CDR3: CASSLSQGARSHGYTF
DNA: TGTGCCAGCAGCTTGTCACAGGGGGCGCGGTCCCATGGCTACACCTTC

D: .
V: TRBV25-1
size: .
J: TRBJ2-7
CDR3: CASSPTVTYEQYF
DNA: TGTGCCAGCAGTCCCACGGTTACCTACGAGCAGTACTTC

D: .
V: TRBV12-3/TRBV12-4
size: many
J: TRBJ2-7
CDR3: CASSWGLEQYF
DNA: TGTGCCAGCAGTTGGGGACTCGAGCAGTACTTC

D: .
V: TRBV3-1
size: many
J: TRBJ1-2
CDR3: CASSNRDKAEGYTF
DNA: TGTGCCAGCAGCAACCGGGACAAAGCGGAGGGCTACACCTTC

D: TRBD1
V: TRBV11-3
size: many
J: TRBJ2-1
CDR3: CASSLAGTGKNEQFF
DNA: TGTGCCAGCAGCTTAGCCGGGACAGGGAAGAATGAGCAGTTCTTC

D: .
V: TRBV27
size: medium-sized
J: TRBJ1-4
CDR3: CASSYRATNEKLFF
DNA: TGTGCCAGCAGTTATAGAGCAACTAATGAAAAACTGTTTTTT

D: TRBD2
V: TRBV4-1
size: many
J: TRBJ2-3
CDR3: CASSPTSASTDTQYF
DNA: TGCGCCAGCAGTCCAACTAGCGCTAGCACAGATACGCAGTATTTT

D: .
V: TRBV3-1
size: many
J: TRBJ1-2
CDR3: CASSQFQGYGYTF
DNA: TGTGCCAGCAGCCAGTTCCAGGGCTATGGCTACACCTTC

D: .
V: TRBV6-2/TRBV6-3
size: many
J: TRBJ1-2
CDR3: CASSRLMGYTF
DNA: TGTGCCAGCAGTCGACTCATGGGCTACACCTTC

D: TRBD1
V: TRBV6-1
size: few
J: TRBJ1-6
CDR3: CATGGLGSNSPLHF
DNA: TGTGCCACAGGGGGGCTAGGGTCGAATTCACCCCTCCACTTT

D: TRBD1
V: TRBV11-2
size: many
J: TRBJ2-7
CDR3: CASSRLLGDSINEQYF
DNA: TGTGCCAGCAGCCGACTGCTTGGGGACAGTATAAACGAGCAGTACTTC

D: .
V: TRBV18
size: few
J: TRBJ2-7
CDR3: CASSPRTESSYEQYF
DNA: TGTGCCAGCTCACCAAGGACAGAGAGTTCCTACGAGCAGTACTTC

D: .
V: TRBV11-2
size: few
J: TRBJ2-6
CDR3: CASSLFSSGANVLTF
DNA: TGTGCCAGCAGCTTGTTCAGCTCTGGGGCCAACGTCCTGACTTTC

D: .
V: TRBV11-2
size: .
J: TRBJ1-2
CDR3: CASSPLAGSYGYTF
DNA: TGTGCCAGCAGCCCTCTTGCGGGATCCTATGGCTACACCTTC

D: .
V: TRBV25-1
size: many
J: TRBJ1-6
CDR3: CASSDTGFYNSPLHF
DNA: TGTGCCAGCAGTGATACGGGGTTCTATAATTCACCCCTCCACTTT

D: .
V: TRBV7-9
size: many
J: TRBJ1-2
CDR3: CASSLTRGHANYGYTF
DNA: TGTGCCAGCAGCCTAACCCGTGGGCACGCTAACTATGGCTACACCTTC

D: .
V: TRBV10-3
size: many
J: TRBJ2-3
CDR3: CAISESGQVQDTQYF
DNA: TGTGCCATCAGTGAGTCGGGGCAGGTTCAAGATACGCAGTATTTT

D: .
V: TRBV29-1
size: .
J: TRBJ2-5
CDR3: CSVAVQETQYF
DNA: TGCAGCGTTGCGGTGCAAGAGACCCAGTACTTC

D: .
V: TRBV19
size: many
J: TRBJ2-1
CDR3: CATSWGGPYNEQFF
DNA: TGTGCCACCTCCTGGGGGGGCCCTTATAATGAGCAGTTCTTC

D: TRBD1
V: TRBV5-1
size: many
J: TRBJ1-1
CDR3: CASSPRRQGANTEAFF
DNA: TGCGCCAGCAGCCCGAGAAGACAGGGGGCAAACACTGAAGCTTTCTTT

D: TRBD2
V: TRBV11-2
size: .
J: TRBJ2-5
CDR3: CASSYGLAGGKETQYF
DNA: TGTGCCAGCAGCTACGGACTAGCGGGGGGAAAAGAGACCCAGTACTTC

D: .
V: TRBV12-3/TRBV12-4
size: few
J: TRBJ1-3
CDR3: CASSLAGAPGNTIYF
DNA: TGTGCCAGCAGTCTCGCAGGGGCTCCTGGAAACACCATATATTTT

D: .
V: TRBV29-1
size: many
J: TRBJ1-4
CDR3: CSVGEGREKLFF
DNA: TGCAGCGTTGGAGAGGGACGGGAAAAACTGTTTTTT

D: .
V: TRBV25-1
size: .
J: TRBJ2-3
CDR3: CASSDRTQYF
DNA: TGTGCCAGCAGTGATCGTACGCAGTATTTT

D: TRBD1
V: TRBV11-2
size: .
J: TRBJ1-6
CDR3: CASSLEGASPLHF
DNA: TGTGCCAGCAGCTTGGAGGGGGCCTCACCCCTCCACTTT